This entry features one T cell receptor (beta chain) sequence. This sample was included in a study of blood T cell repertoires in COVID-19. Background on the study: The origin of the acute and convalescent COVID-19 samples was the United States, Italy and Spain. Sources were T cells, B-cell-depleted T cells, or PBMCs; the material itself was cDNA or gDNA.

The authors' processing: By means of reference gene primer amplification, nucleated cell counts were estimated. TCRdb's table, derived via immunoSEQ multiplex PCR, lists solely in-frame clones and lacks some. That table is the source of V, J and clone size, and D and trimming were worked out from the DNA. The table records over 95,000 clones, 80% to 90% of them present only once. What was sequenced was peripheral blood. This clonotype was obtained from a human donor with acute or convalescent COVID-19. The donor label of this sample is uncertain.

CDR3 DNA: TGTGCCAGCAGCATTAAAGGGACAGGGGATAGCAATCAGCCCCAGCATTTT. Amino acids: CASSIKGTGDSNQPQHF. The rearrangement links TRBV21-1 to TRBJ1-5; the D call TRBD1 from the table was never checked on the DNA. TRBV21-1 is labeled a pseudogene. The CDR3 runs 17 residues.